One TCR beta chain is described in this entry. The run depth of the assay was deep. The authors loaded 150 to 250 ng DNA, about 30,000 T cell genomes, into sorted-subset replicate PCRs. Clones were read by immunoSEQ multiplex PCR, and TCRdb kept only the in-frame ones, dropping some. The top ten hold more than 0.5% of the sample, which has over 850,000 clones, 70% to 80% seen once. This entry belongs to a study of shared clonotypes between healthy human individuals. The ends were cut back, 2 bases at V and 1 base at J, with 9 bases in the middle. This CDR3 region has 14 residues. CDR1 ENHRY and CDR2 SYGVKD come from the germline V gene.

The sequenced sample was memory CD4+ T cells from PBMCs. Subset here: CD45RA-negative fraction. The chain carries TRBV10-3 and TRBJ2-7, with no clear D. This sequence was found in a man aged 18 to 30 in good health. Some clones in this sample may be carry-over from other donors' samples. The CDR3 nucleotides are TGTGCCATCAGTGAGGTCACCACATCCTACGAGCAGTACTTC. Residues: CAISEVTTSYEQYF.